The clone carrying this T cell receptor beta chain came up many times. TCRdb ran MiXCR on the 5' RACE reads and lists one entry per CDR3 protein. The sample yields under 300,000 distinct CDR3 sequences, 8% to 9% seen once. The data derive from a study of T-cell memory formation after mild COVID-19. The CDR3 extends over 13 amino acids. Between the trimmed V and J ends, which lost 7 bases and 4 bases, there was a span of 13 bases. The receptor's source is a man younger than 35 who had mild COVID-19 (a few samples of this study predate the infection). Cell type and time point are not known. This chain connects TRBV12-3 or TRBV12-4 to TRBJ2-5; D is possibly TRBD2 (6 bases). Sequencing was done on a sample of PBMCs or a T cell subset sorted from them (not recorded which). The CDR3 nucleotides read TGTGCCAGCACTCCCGGGGGACGAGAGACCCAGTACTTC. It yields the protein CASTPGGRETQYF.